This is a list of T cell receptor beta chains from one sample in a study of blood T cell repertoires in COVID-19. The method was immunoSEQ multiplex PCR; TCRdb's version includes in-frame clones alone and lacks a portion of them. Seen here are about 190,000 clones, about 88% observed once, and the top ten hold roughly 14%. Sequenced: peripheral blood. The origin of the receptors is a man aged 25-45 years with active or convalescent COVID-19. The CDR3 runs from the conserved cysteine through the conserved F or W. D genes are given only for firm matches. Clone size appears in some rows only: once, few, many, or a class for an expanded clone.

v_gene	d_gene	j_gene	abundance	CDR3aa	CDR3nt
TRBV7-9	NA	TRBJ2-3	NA	CASSLRGGADTQYF	TGTGCCAGCAGCTTAAGGGGTGGAGCAGATACGCAGTATTTT
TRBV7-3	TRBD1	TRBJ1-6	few	CASSSGQGGDSPLHF	TGTGCCAGCAGCTCCGGACAGGGAGGTGATTCACCCCTCCACTTT
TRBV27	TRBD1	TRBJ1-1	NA	CASSSPGQGITEAFF	TGTGCCAGCAGTTCACCGGGACAGGGGATAACTGAAGCTTTCTTT
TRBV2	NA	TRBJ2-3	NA	CASSEEAVADTQYF	TGTGCCAGCAGTGAAGAGGCGGTCGCAGATACGCAGTATTTT
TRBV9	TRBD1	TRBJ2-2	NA	CASSVSLDRGHTGELFF	TGTGCCAGCAGCGTTTCCCTGGACAGGGGGCATACCGGGGAGCTGTTTTTT
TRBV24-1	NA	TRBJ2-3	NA	CATSGQRLADTQYF	TGTGCCACCAGTGGGCAGCGGCTGGCAGATACGCAGTATTTT
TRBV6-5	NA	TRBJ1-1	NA	CASTRVNTEAFF	TGTGCCAGCACGCGGGTGAACACTGAAGCTTTCTTT
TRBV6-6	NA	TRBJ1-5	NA	CASSSSEGRKPQHF	TGTGCCAGCAGTTCCTCCGAGGGGAGGAAACCCCAGCATTTT
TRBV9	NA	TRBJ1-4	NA	CASSLSGRGGWNEKLFF	TGTGCCAGCAGCCTCTCCGGTCGGGGGGGCTGGAATGAAAAACTGTTTTTT
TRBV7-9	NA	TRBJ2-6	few	CASSRQTSGANVLTF	TGTGCCAGCAGCCGACAGACCTCTGGGGCCAACGTCCTGACTTTC
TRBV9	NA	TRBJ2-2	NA	CASSPLTGELFF	TGTGCCAGCAGCCCCCTAACCGGGGAGCTGTTTTTT
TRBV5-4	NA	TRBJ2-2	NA	CASIKGGGTGELFF	TGTGCCAGCATTAAAGGGGGTGGCACCGGGGAGCTGTTTTTT
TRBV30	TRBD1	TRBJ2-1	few	CAWSVGQGYNEQFF	TGTGCCTGGAGTGTGGGACAGGGTTACAATGAGCAGTTCTTC
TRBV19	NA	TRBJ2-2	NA	CASRIPKSGTGELFF	TGTGCCAGTAGGATCCCCAAGAGTGGCACCGGGGAGCTGTTTTTT
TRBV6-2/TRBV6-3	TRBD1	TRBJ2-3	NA	CASSYLTGSGDTQYF	TGTGCCAGCAGTTACTTGACAGGGAGCGGAGATACGCAGTATTTT
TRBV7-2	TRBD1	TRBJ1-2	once	CASRPTGDGYGYTF	TGTGCCAGCAGGCCGACAGGGGATGGCTATGGCTACACCTTC
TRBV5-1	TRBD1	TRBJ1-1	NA	CASSVYSGTGFTEAFF	TGCGCCAGCAGCGTATATAGCGGGACAGGGTTCACTGAAGCTTTCTTT
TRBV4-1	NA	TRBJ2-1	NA	CASSTVGGHNEQFF	TGCGCCAGCAGTACGGTTGGAGGTCACAATGAGCAGTTCTTC
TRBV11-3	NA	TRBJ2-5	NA	CASSLGTRQETQYF	TGTGCCAGCAGCTTAGGGACAAGACAAGAGACCCAGTACTTC
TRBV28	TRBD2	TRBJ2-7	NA	CASSSLSGSNYEQYF	TGTGCCAGCAGTTCGCTTAGCGGGAGTAACTACGAGCAGTACTTC
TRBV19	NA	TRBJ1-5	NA	CASSISSNQPQHF	TGTGCCAGTAGTATAAGCTCCAATCAGCCCCAGCATTTT
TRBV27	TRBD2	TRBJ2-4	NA	CASAESGSLHIQYF	TGTGCCAGCGCGGAAAGCGGGAGCCTGCACATTCAGTACTTC
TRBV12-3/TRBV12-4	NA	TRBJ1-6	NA	CASRANYNSPLHF	TGTGCCAGCAGGGCAAACTATAATTCACCCCTCCACTTT
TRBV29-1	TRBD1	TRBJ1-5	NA	CSVRDRGQGSNQPQHF	TGCAGCGTCAGGGACAGGGGGCAGGGGAGCAATCAGCCCCAGCATTTT
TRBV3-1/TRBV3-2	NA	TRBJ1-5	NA	CASSQGGINQPQHF	TGTGCCAGCAGCCAAGGCGGTATCAATCAGCCCCAGCATTTT
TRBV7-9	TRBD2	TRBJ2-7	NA	CASTDSGRRSYEQYF	TGTGCCAGCACCGATAGCGGGAGGAGGTCCTACGAGCAGTACTTC
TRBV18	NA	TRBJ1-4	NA	CASSLRDSTNEKLFF	TGTGCCAGCTCACTTCGAGATTCAACTAATGAAAAACTGTTTTTT
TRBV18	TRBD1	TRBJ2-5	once	CASSPMDRPLPEYF	TGTGCCAGCTCACCAATGGACAGGCCGCTACCCGAGTACTTC
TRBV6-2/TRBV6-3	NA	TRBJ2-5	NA	CASSARQYQETQYF	TGTGCCAGCAGTGCCCGCCAGTACCAAGAGACCCAGTACTTC
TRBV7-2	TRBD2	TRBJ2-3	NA	CASSLFPSGSTDTQYF	TGTGCCAGCAGCTTATTCCCTAGCGGGAGCACAGATACGCAGTATTTT
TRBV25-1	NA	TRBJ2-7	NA	CASSEAGRVYEQYF	TGTGCCAGCAGTGAGGCAGGGCGTGTTTACGAGCAGTACTTC
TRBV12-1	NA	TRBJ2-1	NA	CASSSGDCGPNEQFF	TGTGCCAGCAGCTCGGGGGACTGCGGCCCCAATGAGCAGTTCTTC
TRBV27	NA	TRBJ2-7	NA	CASSLSQDVFSYEQYF	TGTGCCAGCAGTCTCTCTCAGGATGTATTTTCCTACGAGCAGTACTTC
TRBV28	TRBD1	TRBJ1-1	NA	CASSSRTGAGTEAFF	TGTGCCAGCAGTTCACGGACAGGGGCAGGGACTGAAGCTTTCTTT
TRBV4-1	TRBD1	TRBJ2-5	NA	CASSQGQGETQYF	TGCGCCAGCAGCCAAGGACAGGGAGAGACCCAGTACTTC
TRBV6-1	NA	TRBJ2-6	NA	CASSEASSGANVLTF	TGTGCCAGCAGTGAAGCGAGCTCTGGGGCCAACGTCCTGACTTTC
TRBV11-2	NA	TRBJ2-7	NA	CASSLVASAGNYEQYF	TGTGCCAGCAGCTTAGTGGCATCGGCAGGGAACTACGAGCAGTACTTC
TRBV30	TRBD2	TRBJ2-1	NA	CAWRGTRLEQFF	TGTGCCTGGAGAGGGACTAGGCTTGAGCAGTTCTTC
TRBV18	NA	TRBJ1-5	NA	CASSPNRQDRPQHF	TGTGCCAGCTCACCGAACCGACAGGATCGGCCCCAGCATTTT
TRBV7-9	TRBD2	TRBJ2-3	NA	CASSPIATSGFEDTQYF	TGTGCCAGCAGCCCAATTGCGACTAGCGGATTTGAAGATACGCAGTATTTT
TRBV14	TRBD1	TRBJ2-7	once	CASSPRTGGREEQYF	TGTGCCAGCAGCCCGAGGACAGGGGGCAGAGAGGAGCAGTACTTC
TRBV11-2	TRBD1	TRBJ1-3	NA	CASRPGQGAIPGNTIYF	TGTGCCAGCAGGCCCGGACAGGGGGCGATCCCCGGAAACACCATATATTTT
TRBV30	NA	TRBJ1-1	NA	CASGNVRGGGTEAFF	TGTGCCTCTGGGAACGTTCGGGGGGGAGGCACTGAAGCTTTCTTT
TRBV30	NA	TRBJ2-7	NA	CAWSVPSRRPYEQYF	TGTGCCTGGAGTGTCCCTAGCCGGCGGCCCTACGAGCAGTACTTC
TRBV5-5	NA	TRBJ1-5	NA	CASSLEGEIISNQPQHF	TGTGCCAGCAGCTTGGAGGGGGAGATAATTAGCAATCAGCCCCAGCATTTT
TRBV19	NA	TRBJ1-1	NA	CASSSAAGEAFF	TGTGCCAGTAGTTCCGCTGCAGGAGAAGCTTTCTTT
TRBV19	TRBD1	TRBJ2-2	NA	CASQTRQGAGTGELFF	TGTGCCAGCCAGACCAGACAGGGGGCTGGGACCGGGGAGCTGTTTTTT
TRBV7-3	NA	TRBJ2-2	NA	CASSLSREAVSTGELFF	TGTGCCAGCAGCCTCTCCCGGGAAGCCGTCAGCACCGGGGAGCTGTTTTTT
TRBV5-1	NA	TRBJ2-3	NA	CASSTSVSDTQYF	TGCGCCAGCAGCACCTCAGTGTCAGATACGCAGTATTTT
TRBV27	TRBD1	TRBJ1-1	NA	CASRGDSPNTEAFF	TGTGCCAGCAGGGGGGACAGCCCGAACACTGAAGCTTTCTTT
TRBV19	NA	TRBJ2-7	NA	CASSIGQPDEQYF	TGTGCCAGTAGTATTGGTCAACCAGACGAGCAGTACTTC
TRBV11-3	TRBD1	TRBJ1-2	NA	CASGTGGFYGYTF	TGTGCCAGCGGAACAGGGGGGTTCTATGGCTACACCTTC
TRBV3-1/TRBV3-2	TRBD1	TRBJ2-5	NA	CASSLGRGRETQYF	TGTGCCAGCAGCCTGGGCAGGGGGCGGGAGACCCAGTACTTC